This T cell receptor (beta chain) was profiled in a study of shared clonotypes between healthy human individuals. Study-wide context: Every donor yielded three CD4 naive, three CD4 memory, two CD8 naive and one CD8 memory plate.

Produced via immunoSEQ multiplex PCR; TCRdb's table is partial and in-frame only. The sample lists hundreds of thousands of clones; roughly 96% were seen once. Positively selected for CCR7, the CD45RO-negative cells used as naive CD8 cells excluded terminally differentiated effector memory CD45RA+ cells. Study-level results: Even with large depth, rarefaction showed that sorted-subset sequencing was incomplete. When naive CD4 clonotypes were compared across a few donors, about 4.8% were shared.

Notes on this clone: The antigen is undetermined.

V was cut by 0 bases and J by 3 bases, with 15 bases left in between. Germline CDR1 reads SNHLY; CDR2 reads FYNNEI. CDR3 size: 16 residues. The clonotype originates from a young woman in good health. The specimen sequenced was naive CD8+ T cells sorted from blood. V and J are TRBV2 and TRBJ2-7; tentatively, D is TRBD1 (5 bases). The CDR3 reads CASSEALGVTVYEQYF. CDR3 DNA: TGTGCCAGCAGTGAAGCGCTAGGGGTAACAGTCTACGAGCAGTACTTC.